This T cell receptor (beta chain) was profiled in a study of shared clonotypes between healthy human individuals. Some clones are missing from TCRdb's copy, which holds only in-frame ones; the method was immunoSEQ multiplex PCR. Among approximately 1,500,000 clones, nearly 99% were seen once, and the ten largest hold about 0.45%. A single count supports this clone. Antigen unknown. Notes on the study in general: Against clonotypes common to all four donors, non-shared ones had lower generation probabilities. Approximately 5.3% was the fraction of naive CD4 clonotypes found shared across four donors. Memory subsets had estimated richness that was generally smaller than that of naive subsets.

The clonotype comes from a man aged 25 to 40 in good health. Sequencing was performed on naive CD4+ T cells sorted from blood. As to subset: CD45RA+ positively selected.

The CDR3 loop reads CAIGRGNTEAFF. CDR3 nucleotides: TGTGCCATCGGTAGGGGGAACACTGAAGCTTTCTTT. The chain combines TRBV10-3 with TRBJ1-1; D perhaps matches TRBD1 (5 bases). The germline gives CDR1 ENHRY, CDR2 SYGVKD. The CDR3 spans 12 residues. V was trimmed by 8 bases and J by 1 base, leaving 8 bases between them.